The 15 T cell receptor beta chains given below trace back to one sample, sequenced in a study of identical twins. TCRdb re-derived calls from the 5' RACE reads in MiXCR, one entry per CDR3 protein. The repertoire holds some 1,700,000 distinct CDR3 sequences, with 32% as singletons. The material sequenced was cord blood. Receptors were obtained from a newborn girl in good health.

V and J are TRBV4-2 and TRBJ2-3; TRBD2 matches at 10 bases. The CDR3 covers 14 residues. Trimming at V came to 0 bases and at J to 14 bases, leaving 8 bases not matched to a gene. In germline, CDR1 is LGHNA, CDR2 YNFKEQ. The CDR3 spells CASSQDHPSGRRYF. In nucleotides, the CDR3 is TGTGCCAGCAGCCAAGATCATCCTAGCGGGAGAAGGTATTTT.

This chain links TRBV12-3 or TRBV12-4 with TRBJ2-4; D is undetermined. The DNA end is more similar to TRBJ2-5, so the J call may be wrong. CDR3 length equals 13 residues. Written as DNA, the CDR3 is TGTGCCAGCAGTTTAATGCTACAAGAGACCCAGTACTTC. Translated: CASSLMLQETQYF.

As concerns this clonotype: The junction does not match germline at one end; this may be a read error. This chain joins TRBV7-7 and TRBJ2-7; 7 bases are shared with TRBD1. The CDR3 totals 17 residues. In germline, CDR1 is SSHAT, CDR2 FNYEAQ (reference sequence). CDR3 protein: CASSPSIHSGGANEQYF. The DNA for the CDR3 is TGTGCTAGCAGCCCAAGCATTCATTCAGGGGGTGCCAATGAGCAGTACTTC.

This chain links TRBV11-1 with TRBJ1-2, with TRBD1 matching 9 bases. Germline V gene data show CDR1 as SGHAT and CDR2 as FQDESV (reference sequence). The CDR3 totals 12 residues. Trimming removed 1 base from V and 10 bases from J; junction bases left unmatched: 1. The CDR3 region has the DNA TGTGCCAGCAGCTTAGGGACAGGGGACTACACCTTC. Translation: CASSLGTGDYTF.

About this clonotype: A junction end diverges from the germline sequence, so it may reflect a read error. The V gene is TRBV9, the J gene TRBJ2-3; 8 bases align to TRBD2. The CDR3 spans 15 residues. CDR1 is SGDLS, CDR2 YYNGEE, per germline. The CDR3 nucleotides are TGTGCCGGCAGTCGTAGCGGGGTTCGCACAGATACGCAGTATTTT. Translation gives CAGSRSGVRTDTQYF.

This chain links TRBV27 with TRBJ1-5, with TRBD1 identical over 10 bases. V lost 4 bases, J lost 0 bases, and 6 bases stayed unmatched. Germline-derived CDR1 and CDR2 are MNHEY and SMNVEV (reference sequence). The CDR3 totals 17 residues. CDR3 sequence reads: CASSSGTGVFSNQPQHF. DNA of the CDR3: TGTGCCAGCAGTTCCGGGACAGGGGTTTTTAGCAATCAGCCCCAGCATTTT.

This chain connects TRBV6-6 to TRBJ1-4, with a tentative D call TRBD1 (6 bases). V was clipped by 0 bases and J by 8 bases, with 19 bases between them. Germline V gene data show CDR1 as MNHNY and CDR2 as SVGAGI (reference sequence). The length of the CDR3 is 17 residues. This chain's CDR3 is CASSYSNSGGLREKLFF. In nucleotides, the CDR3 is TGTGCCAGCAGTTACTCGAATTCGGGGGGGCTTCGGGAAAAACTGTTTTTT.

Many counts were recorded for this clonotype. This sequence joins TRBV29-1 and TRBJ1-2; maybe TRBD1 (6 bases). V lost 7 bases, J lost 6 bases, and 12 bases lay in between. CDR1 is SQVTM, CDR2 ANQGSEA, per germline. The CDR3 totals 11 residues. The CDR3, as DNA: TGCAGCGCAAACCACAGGGATGGCTACACCTTC. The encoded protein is CSANHRDGYTF.

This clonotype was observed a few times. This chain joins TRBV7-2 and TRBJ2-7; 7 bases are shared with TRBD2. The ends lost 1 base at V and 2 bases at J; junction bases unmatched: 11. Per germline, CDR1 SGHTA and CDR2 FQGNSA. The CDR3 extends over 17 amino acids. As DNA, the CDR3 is TGTGCCAGCAGCTTAGGTCGTCTAGCGGTTACAACCTACGAGCAGTACTTC. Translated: CASSLGRLAVTTYEQYF.

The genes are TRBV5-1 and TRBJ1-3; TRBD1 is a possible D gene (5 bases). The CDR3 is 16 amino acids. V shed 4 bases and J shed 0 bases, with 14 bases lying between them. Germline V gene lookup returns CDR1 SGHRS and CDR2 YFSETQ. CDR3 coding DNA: TGCGCCAGCAGCGCCCGACAGTCTTTCTCTGGAAACACCATATATTTT. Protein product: CASSARQSFSGNTIYF. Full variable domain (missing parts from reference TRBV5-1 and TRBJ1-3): KAGVTQTPRYLIKTRGQQVTLSCSPISGHRSVSWYQQTPGQGLQFLFEYFSETQRNKGNFPGRFSGRQFSNSRSEMNVSTLELGDSALYLCASSARQSFSGNTIYFGEGSWLTVV.

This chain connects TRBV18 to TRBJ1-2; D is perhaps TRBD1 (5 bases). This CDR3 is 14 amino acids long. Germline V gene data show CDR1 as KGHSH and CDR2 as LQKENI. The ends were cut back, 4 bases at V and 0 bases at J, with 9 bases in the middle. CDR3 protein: CASSHGAPNYGYTF. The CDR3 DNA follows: TGTGCCAGCTCACACGGGGCCCCTAACTATGGCTACACCTTC.

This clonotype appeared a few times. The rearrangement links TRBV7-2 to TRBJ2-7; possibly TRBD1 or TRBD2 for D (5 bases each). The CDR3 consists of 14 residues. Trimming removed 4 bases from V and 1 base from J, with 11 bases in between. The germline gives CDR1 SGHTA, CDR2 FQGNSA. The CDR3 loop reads CASSSGPESYEQYF. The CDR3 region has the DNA TGTGCCAGCAGCTCGGGACCAGAATCCTACGAGCAGTACTTC.

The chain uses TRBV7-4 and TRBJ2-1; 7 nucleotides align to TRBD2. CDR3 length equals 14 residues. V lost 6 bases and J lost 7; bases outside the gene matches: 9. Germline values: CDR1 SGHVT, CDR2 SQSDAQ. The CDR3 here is CASSHLVGGNEQFF. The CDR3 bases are TGTGCCAGCAGTCACCTAGTGGGGGGGAATGAGCAGTTCTTC.

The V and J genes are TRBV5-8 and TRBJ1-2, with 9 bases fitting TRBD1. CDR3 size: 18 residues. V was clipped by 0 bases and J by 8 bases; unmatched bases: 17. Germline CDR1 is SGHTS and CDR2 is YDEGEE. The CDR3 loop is CASSLANTGQGPYKGYTF. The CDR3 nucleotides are TGTGCCAGCAGCTTGGCCAATACGGGACAGGGTCCCTATAAAGGCTACACCTTC. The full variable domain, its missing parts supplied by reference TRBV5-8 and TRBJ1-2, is EAGVTQSPTHLIKTRGQQATLRCSPISGHTSVYWYQQALGLGLQFLLWYDEGEERNRGNFPPRFSGRQFPNYSSELNVNALELEDSALYLCASSLANTGQGPYKGYTFGSGTRLTVV.

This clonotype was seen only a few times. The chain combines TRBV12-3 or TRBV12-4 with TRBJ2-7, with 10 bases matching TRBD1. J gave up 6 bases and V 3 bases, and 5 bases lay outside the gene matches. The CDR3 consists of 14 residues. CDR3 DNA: TGTGCCAGCAGTTTGGGACAGGGGAACGGCGAGCAGTACTTC. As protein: CASSLGQGNGEQYF.